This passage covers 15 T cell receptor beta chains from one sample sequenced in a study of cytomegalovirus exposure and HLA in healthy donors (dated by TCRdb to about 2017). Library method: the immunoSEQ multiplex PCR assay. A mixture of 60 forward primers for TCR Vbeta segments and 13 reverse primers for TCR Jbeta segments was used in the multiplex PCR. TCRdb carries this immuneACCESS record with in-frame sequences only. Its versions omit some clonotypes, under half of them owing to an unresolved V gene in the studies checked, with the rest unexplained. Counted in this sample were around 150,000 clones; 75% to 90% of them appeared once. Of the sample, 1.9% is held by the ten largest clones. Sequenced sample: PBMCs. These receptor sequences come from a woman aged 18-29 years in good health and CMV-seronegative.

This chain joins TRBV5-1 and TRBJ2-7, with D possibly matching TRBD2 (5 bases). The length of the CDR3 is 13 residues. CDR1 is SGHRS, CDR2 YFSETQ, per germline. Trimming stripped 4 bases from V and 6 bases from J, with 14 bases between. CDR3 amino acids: CASSINSRGEQYF. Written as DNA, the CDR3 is TGCGCCAGCAGCATAAACAGCCGGGGCGAGCAGTACTTC.

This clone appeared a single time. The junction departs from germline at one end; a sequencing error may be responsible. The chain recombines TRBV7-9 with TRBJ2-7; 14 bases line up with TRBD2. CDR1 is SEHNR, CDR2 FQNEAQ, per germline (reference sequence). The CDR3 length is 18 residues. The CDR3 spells CSSSPTGTSGRESYEQYF. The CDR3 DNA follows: TGTTCCAGCAGCCCCACCGGGACTAGCGGGAGAGAATCCTACGAGCAGTACTTC.

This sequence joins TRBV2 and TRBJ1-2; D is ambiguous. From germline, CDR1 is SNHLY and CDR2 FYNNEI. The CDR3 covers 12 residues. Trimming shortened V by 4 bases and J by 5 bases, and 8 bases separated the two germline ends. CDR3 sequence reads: CASSGEGYGYTF. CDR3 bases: TGTGCCAGCAGTGGGGAGGGATATGGCTACACCTTC.

The CDR3 here is CASSPGLAGVSNEQFF. The CDR3 DNA sequence: TGTGCCAGCAGCCCGGGACTAGCGGGAGTTTCCAATGAGCAGTTCTTC. This chain links TRBV9 with TRBJ2-1; 14 positions agree with TRBD2. Unmatched junction bases numbered 6, after V lost 4 bases and J lost 6 bases. CDR3 length: 16 residues. CDR1 and CDR2 from the germline V gene are SGDLS and YYNGEE. Drawing the rest from reference TRBV9 and TRBJ2-1, the complete variable domain is DSGVTQTPKHLITATGQRVTLRCSPRSGDLSVYWYQQSLDQGLQFLIQYYNGEERAKGNILERFSAQQFPDLHSELNLSSLELGDSALYFCASSPGLAGVSNEQFFGPGTRLTVL.

CDR3 coding DNA: TGTGCCAGCAGCACACGGACAGAATACGAGCAGTACTTC. Translating gives CASSTRTEYEQYF. The rearrangement joins TRBV7-9 to TRBJ2-7; TRBD1 is a possible D gene (6 bases). The length of the CDR3 is 13 residues. Trimming took off 5 bases at V and 4 bases at J, with 12 bases between the two ends. Germline V lookup: CDR1 SEHNR, CDR2 FQNEAQ (reference sequence).

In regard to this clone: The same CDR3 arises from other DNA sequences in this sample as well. Here the CDR3 reads CASSVSRNTGELFF. CDR3 bases: TGTGCCAGCAGCGTCTCTAGGAACACCGGGGAGCTGTTTTTT. The rearrangement uses TRBV9 and TRBJ2-2; D not certain. Germline values: CDR1 SGDLS, CDR2 YYNGEE. Trimming took 2 bases from V and 1 from J, leaving 6 bases between them. The CDR3 is made up of 14 amino acids.

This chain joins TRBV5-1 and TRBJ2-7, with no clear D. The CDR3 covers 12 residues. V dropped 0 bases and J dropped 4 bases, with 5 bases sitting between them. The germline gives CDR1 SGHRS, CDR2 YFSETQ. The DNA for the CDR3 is TGCGCCAGCAGCTTGGGAGCTTACGAGCAGTACTTC. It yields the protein CASSLGAYEQYF.

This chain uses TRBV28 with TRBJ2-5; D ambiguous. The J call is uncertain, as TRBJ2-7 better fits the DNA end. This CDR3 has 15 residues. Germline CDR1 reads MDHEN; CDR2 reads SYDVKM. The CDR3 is CASSRYPPTGYEQYF. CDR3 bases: TGTGCCAGCAGTCGATACCCCCCGACTGGCTACGAGCAGTACTTC.

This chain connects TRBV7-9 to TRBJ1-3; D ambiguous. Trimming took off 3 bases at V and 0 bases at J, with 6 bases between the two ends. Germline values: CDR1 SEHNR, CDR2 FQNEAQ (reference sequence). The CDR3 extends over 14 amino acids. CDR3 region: CASSFLLSGNTIYF. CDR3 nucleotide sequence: TGTGCCAGCAGCTTCCTTCTCTCTGGAAACACCATATATTTT. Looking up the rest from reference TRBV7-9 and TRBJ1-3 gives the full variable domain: DTGVSQNPRHKITKRGQNVTFRCDPISEHNRLYWYRQTLGQGPEFLTYFQNEAQLEKSRLLSDRFSAERPKGSFSTLEIQRTEQGDSAMYLCASSFLLSGNTIYFGEGSWLTVV.

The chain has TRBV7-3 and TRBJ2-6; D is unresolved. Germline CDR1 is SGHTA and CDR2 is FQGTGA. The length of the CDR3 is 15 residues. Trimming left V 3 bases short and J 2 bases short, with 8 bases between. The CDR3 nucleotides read TGTGCCAGCAGCTTTCTGAGCGCTGGGGCCAACGTCCTGACTTTC. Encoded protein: CASSFLSAGANVLTF.

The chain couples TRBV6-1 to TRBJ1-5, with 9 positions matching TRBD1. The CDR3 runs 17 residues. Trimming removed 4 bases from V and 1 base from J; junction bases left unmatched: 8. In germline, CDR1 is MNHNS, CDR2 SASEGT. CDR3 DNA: TGTGCCAGCAGTGTCACCGGGACAGGGATAAGCAATCAGCCCCAGCATTTT. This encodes CASSVTGTGISNQPQHF.

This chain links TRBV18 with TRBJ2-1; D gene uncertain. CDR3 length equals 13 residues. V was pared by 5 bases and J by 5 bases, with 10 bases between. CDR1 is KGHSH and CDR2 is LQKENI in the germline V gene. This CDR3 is CASSTSLDNEQFF. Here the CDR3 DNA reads TGTGCCAGCTCAACTTCCTTAGACAATGAGCAGTTCTTC.

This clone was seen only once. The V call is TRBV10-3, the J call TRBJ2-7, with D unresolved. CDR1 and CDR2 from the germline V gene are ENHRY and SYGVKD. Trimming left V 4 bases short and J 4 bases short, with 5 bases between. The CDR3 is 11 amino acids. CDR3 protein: CAISAQYEQYF. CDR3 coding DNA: TGTGCCATCAGTGCCCAATACGAGCAGTACTTC.

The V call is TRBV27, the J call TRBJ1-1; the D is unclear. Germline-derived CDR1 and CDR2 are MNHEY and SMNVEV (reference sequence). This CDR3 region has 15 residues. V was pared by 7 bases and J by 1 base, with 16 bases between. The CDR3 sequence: CASTSVLEENTEAFF. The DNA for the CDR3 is TGTGCCAGCACCTCTGTTTTAGAAGAGAACACTGAAGCTTTCTTT.

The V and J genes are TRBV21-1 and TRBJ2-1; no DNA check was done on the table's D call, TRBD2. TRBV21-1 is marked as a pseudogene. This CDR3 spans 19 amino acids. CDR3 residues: CASSKGLYGAGVLDNEQFF. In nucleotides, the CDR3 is TGTGCCAGCAGCAAGGGGCTATATGGGGCGGGAGTTTTGGACAATGAGCAGTTCTTC.